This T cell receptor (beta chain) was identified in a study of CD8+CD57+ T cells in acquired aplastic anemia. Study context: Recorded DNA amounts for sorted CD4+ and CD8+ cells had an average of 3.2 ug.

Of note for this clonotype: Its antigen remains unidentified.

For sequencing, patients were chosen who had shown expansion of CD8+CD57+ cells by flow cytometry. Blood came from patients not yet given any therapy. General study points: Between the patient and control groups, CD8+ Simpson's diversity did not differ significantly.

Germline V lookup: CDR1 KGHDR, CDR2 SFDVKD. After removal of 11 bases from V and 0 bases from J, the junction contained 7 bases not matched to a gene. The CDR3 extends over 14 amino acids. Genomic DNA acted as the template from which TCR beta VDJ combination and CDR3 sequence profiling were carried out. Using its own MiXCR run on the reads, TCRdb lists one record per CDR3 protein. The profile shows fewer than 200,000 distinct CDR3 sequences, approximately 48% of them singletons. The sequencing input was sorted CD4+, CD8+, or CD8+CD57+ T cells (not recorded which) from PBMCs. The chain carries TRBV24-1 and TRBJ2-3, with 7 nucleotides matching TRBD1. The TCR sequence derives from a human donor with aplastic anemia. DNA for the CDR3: TGTGCCAGTGGACCGGGACAGAGCACAGATACGCAGTATTTT. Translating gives CASGPGQSTDTQYF.